The 13 T cell receptor beta chains presented below share a single source sample, sequenced in a study of blood T cell repertoires in COVID-19 (dated by TCRdb to the early 2020s). The receptor library was made with the immunoSEQ multiplex PCR assay. TCRdb re-hosts the immuneACCESS table, in-frame sequences only. Its copies lack some clones; in the studies checked, an unresolved V gene accounts for under half of them, and the cause for the rest is not known. In this sample the table shows just under 60,000 clones, approximately 80% of which occur a single time. Jointly, the top ten make up roughly an eighth of the sample. Sequenced: peripheral blood. The receptor set was obtained from a man aged 80 or over with acute or convalescent COVID-19.

CDR3: CASSLDFYEQYF. CDR3 DNA sequence: TGTGCCAGCAGCTTAGACTTCTACGAGCAGTACTTC. V usage is TRBV11-3 and J usage is TRBJ2-7; unclear D gene. Looked up from germline, CDR1 is SGHNT and CDR2 is YENEEA. The CDR3 has 12 amino acids. Trimming removed 0 bases from V and 3 bases from J, with 3 bases in between.

This clone was seen once. V and J are TRBV5-1 and TRBJ1-2; 8 nucleotides agree with TRBD1. The CDR3 sequence is 16 residues long. After removal of 0 bases from V and 4 bases from J, the junction contained 8 bases not matched to a gene. CDR1 and CDR2 from the germline V gene are SGHRS and YFSETQ. The CDR3 here is CASSLGGTGGGYGYTF. The CDR3 bases are TGCGCCAGCAGCTTGGGAGGGACAGGAGGGGGCTATGGCTACACCTTC.

This clone was counted only a few times. The gene calls are TRBV27 and TRBJ2-1; perhaps TRBD1 as D (6 bases). Germline V gives CDR1 MNHEY, CDR2 SMNVEV (reference sequence). The V gene lost 3 bases and the J gene lost 11 bases, with 17 bases spanning the gap. This CDR3 is 14 amino acids long. Here the CDR3 reads CASSLGAGALKQFF. In nucleotides, the CDR3 is TGTGCCAGCAGTTTGGGGGCAGGGGCCCTTAAGCAGTTCTTC.

The CDR3 DNA sequence: TGTGCCAGTAGTACCGACAGGTACGAGCAGTACTTC. This translates into CASSTDRYEQYF. The gene calls are TRBV19 and TRBJ2-7; D is perhaps TRBD1 (6 bases). The length of the CDR3 is 12 residues. V gave up 4 bases and J gave up 4 bases, with 8 bases separating them. Per germline, CDR1 LNHDA and CDR2 SQIVND (reference sequence).

The chain employs TRBV4-1 and TRBJ1-2; possibly TRBD1 for D (5 bases). The CDR3 spans 15 residues. Trimming shortened V by 0 bases and J by 4 bases, and 12 bases separated the two germline ends. The germline CDR1 and CDR2 sequences are MGHRA and YSYEKL. The DNA of the CDR3 is TGCGCCAGCAGCCAAGACGGGGGGTTTCGCTATGGCTACACCTTC. Translation: CASSQDGGFRYGYTF.

The V call is TRBV2, the J call TRBJ2-7; the match to TRBD1 covers 10 bases. The CDR3 has 14 amino acids. The V gene end was trimmed by 6 bases and the J gene end by 1 base; junction bases not matched to a gene: 3. Germline CDR1 SNHLY, CDR2 FYNNEI. The CDR3 is CASSPGQGSYEQYF. CDR3 bases: TGTGCCAGCAGCCCGGGACAGGGGTCCTACGAGCAGTACTTC.

This sequence joins TRBV24-1 and TRBJ2-2; tentative D call: TRBD1 (6 bases). The CDR3 extends over 14 amino acids. Per the germline V gene, CDR1 is KGHDR and CDR2 is SFDVKD. Between the trimmed V and J ends, which lost 5 bases and 1 base, there was a span of 7 bases. The CDR3 reads CATSVRGNTGELFF. The CDR3 region has the DNA TGTGCCACCAGTGTCAGGGGGAACACCGGGGAGCTGTTTTTT.

This chain uses TRBV4-1 with TRBJ2-7; 7 bases agree with TRBD1. V was pared by 0 bases and J by 6 bases, with 5 bases of the junction left unmatched. CDR3 length equals 14 residues. The germline V gene encodes CDR1 MGHRA and CDR2 YSYEKL. DNA for the CDR3: TGCGCCAGCAGCCAAGATTTACAGGGGTTCGAGCAGTACTTC. Amino acids: CASSQDLQGFEQYF.

V is TRBV7-3 and J is TRBJ2-3; D is uncertain. The V gene's germline CDR1 is SGHTA and CDR2 FQGTGA. The CDR3 is 12 residues long. V lost 5 bases and J lost 4, with 7 bases in between. The CDR3 nucleotides are TGTGCCAGCAGCGACATCCCAGATACGCAGTATTTT. It translates to CASSDIPDTQYF.

This clone was seen only a few times. The chain employs TRBV2 and TRBJ2-7; tentatively, D is TRBD1 (5 bases). The CDR3 covers 12 residues. Trimming left V 5 bases short and J 4 bases short, with 9 bases between. Germline V gives CDR1 SNHLY, CDR2 FYNNEI. The CDR3 loop is CASSQAGYEQYF. The CDR3 DNA reads as TGTGCCAGCAGTCAGGCAGGGTACGAGCAGTACTTC.

This rearrangement joins TRBV20-1 to TRBJ1-1; a weak D match, TRBD1 (5 bases). Per the germline V gene, CDR1 is DFQATT and CDR2 is SNEGSKA (reference sequence). This CDR3 has 11 amino acids. V dropped 6 bases and J dropped 6 bases, with 11 bases sitting between them. CDR3 sequence (DNA): TGCAGTGCCGAAAGGGGTGCTGAAGCTTTCTTT. Its translation: CSAERGAEAFF.

Only one count was recorded for this clone. J is TRBJ2-5 and V is TRBV3-1 (or the pseudogene TRBV3-2); 11 bases agree with TRBD2. Trimming cost V 0 bases and J 4 bases; bases outside gene matches: 13. From germline, CDR1 is LGHDT and CDR2 YNNKEL (reference sequence). The CDR3 consists of 19 residues. In nucleotides, the CDR3 is TGTGCCAGCAGCCAAGAGTTGGTAGCGGGGGGGCCAGTTCCAGAGACCCAGTACTTC. Protein product: CASSQELVAGGPVPETQYF.

The V gene is TRBV10-3, the J gene TRBJ2-1; D is perhaps TRBD1 (6 bases). The V gene's germline CDR1 is ENHRY and CDR2 SYGVKD. Trimming took off 6 bases at V and 4 bases at J, with 13 bases between the two ends. CDR3 length equals 14 residues. The CDR3 DNA is TGTGCCATCAGCCAGGGGTCGAAATACAATGAGCAGTTCTTC. This sequence encodes CAISQGSKYNEQFF.